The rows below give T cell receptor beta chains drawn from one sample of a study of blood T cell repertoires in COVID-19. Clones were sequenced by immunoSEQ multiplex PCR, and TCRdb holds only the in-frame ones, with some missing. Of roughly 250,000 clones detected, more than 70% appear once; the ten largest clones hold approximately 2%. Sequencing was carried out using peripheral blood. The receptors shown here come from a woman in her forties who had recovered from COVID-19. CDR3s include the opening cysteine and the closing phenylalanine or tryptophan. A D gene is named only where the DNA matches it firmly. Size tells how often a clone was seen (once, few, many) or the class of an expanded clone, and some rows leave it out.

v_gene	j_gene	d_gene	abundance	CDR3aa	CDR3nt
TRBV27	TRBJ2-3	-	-	CASSLDSLSTDTQYF	TGTGCCAGCAGTTTAGATTCACTAAGCACAGATACGCAGTATTTT
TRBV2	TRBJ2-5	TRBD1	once	CASRIDRAPQETQYF	TGTGCCAGCAGGATTGACAGGGCACCCCAAGAGACCCAGTACTTC
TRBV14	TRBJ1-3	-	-	CASSPHSGNTIYF	TGTGCCAGCAGCCCCCACTCTGGAAACACCATATATTTT
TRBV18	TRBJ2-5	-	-	CASSSGGGETQYF	TGTGCCAGCTCCTCGGGTGGAGGCGAGACCCAGTACTTC
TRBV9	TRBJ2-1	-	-	CASSVYESSYNEQFF	TGTGCCAGCAGCGTCTATGAGAGCTCCTACAATGAGCAGTTCTTC
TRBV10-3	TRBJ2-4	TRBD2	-	CAISENPGLGPENIQYF	TGTGCCATCAGTGAAAACCCGGGACTAGGCCCCGAAAACATTCAGTACTTC
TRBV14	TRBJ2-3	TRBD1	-	CASSYGQARVTDTQYF	TGTGCCAGCAGCTATGGACAGGCGAGAGTCACAGATACGCAGTATTTT
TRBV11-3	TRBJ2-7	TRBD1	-	CASSAQPTGTASYEQYF	TGTGCCAGCAGCGCACAACCGACAGGGACCGCGTCCTACGAGCAGTACTTC
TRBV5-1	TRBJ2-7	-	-	CASSRESLSYEQYF	TGCGCCAGCAGCAGGGAGTCCCTCTCCTACGAGCAGTACTTC
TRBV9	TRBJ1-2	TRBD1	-	CASTRLGQGNYGYTF	TGTGCCAGCACCCGTCTCGGACAGGGAAACTATGGCTACACCTTC
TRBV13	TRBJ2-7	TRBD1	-	CASSPRDREFVDYEQYF	TGTGCCAGCAGCCCTCGGGACAGGGAGTTTGTGGACTACGAGCAGTACTTC
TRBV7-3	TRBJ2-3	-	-	CASSLRGREVTDTQYF	TGTGCCAGCAGCCTCAGGGGCCGCGAGGTCACAGATACGCAGTATTTT
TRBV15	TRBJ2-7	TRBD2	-	CATSRGPDSGRPGEQYF	TGTGCCACCAGCAGAGGTCCCGATAGCGGGAGGCCTGGGGAGCAGTACTTC
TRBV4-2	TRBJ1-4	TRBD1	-	CASSQTPGTGYEKLFF	TGTGCCAGCAGCCAGACACCCGGGACAGGGTACGAAAAACTGTTTTTT
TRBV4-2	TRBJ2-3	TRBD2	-	CASSQGGGGRTDTQYF	TGTGCCAGCAGCCAAGGGGGCGGGGGTAGGACAGATACGCAGTATTTT
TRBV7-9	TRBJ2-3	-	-	CASSLVVTDTQYF	TGTGCCAGCAGCTTAGTCGTCACAGATACGCAGTATTTT